These T cell receptor beta chains were read from a single sample in a study of blood T cell repertoires in COVID-19. Sequencing used immunoSEQ multiplex PCR; TCRdb keeps in-frame clones, though not all of them. Altogether over 85,000 clones are present, 70% to 90% being singletons, with the ten largest covering around 11%. Sequences were obtained from peripheral blood. The origin of the receptors is a human donor in a cohort sampled during active COVID-19. CDR3s include the opening cysteine and the closing phenylalanine or tryptophan. D genes are given only for firm matches. Clone size is shown for a subset of rows, as once, few, many or a class of expanded clone.

DNA	CDR3	size	J	V	D
TGTGCCAGCAGCCGAACAAACTCCGGACAGGGGGCGTCCGAGCAGTACTTC	CASSRTNSGQGASEQYF	NA	TRBJ2-7	TRBV5-6	TRBD1
TGTGCCATCAGTGAGTTGGGGCTTTTACAGGGTAAGAACTACGAGCAGTACTTC	CAISELGLLQGKNYEQYF	NA	TRBJ2-7	TRBV10-3	NA
TGTGCCTGGAGTCCCCCCAACTTCTACGAGCAGTACTTC	CAWSPPNFYEQYF	NA	TRBJ2-7	TRBV30	NA
TGTGCCAGCAGCCCAGAAATCTTGGACAGTCCAAGCAATCAGCCCCAGCATTTT	CASSPEILDSPSNQPQHF	NA	TRBJ1-5	TRBV7-8	NA
TGCGCCAGCAGTCCAGGGGGCTCTGGGGCCAACGTCCTGACTTTC	CASSPGGSGANVLTF	NA	TRBJ2-6	TRBV5-1	TRBD1
TGTGCCAGCAGCTTGGATACATTATATGGCTACACCTTC	CASSLDTLYGYTF	once	TRBJ1-2	TRBV5-6	NA
TGTGCCAGCCTTAATCTAGACGGCTATAGCAATCAGCCCCAGCATTTT	CASLNLDGYSNQPQHF	NA	TRBJ1-5	TRBV19	NA
TGTGCCAGCAGCACGGGACAGATGAGCTACGAGCAGTACTTC	CASSTGQMSYEQYF	NA	TRBJ2-7	TRBV9	TRBD1
TGTGCCAGCAGCTTGCCGGCGGGAGGGACTTACGAGCAGTACTTC	CASSLPAGGTYEQYF	NA	TRBJ2-7	TRBV5-4	TRBD2
TGTGCCAGCAGCCAAGAACTGGTGTCGGAGACCCAGTACTTC	CASSQELVSETQYF	NA	TRBJ2-5	TRBV14	NA
TGTGCCAGCAGTTACTCGAACCGCGCCGAGCAGTACTTC	CASSYSNRAEQYF	NA	TRBJ2-7	TRBV6-5	NA